Sequencing of this T cell receptor beta chain was carried out in a study of blood T cell repertoires in COVID-19. The germline CDR1 and CDR2 sequences are SGHDT and YYEEEE. V lost 4 bases to trimming and J lost 6 bases, with 13 bases between them. The CDR3 runs 13 residues. The data were produced by immunoSEQ multiplex PCR, yet TCRdb's version contains in-frame clones alone and is incomplete. The table includes 500,000 to 600,000 clones, roughly 89% detected once. Patients in Seattle were enrolled during active infection, then followed longitudinally. The material sequenced was peripheral blood. V is TRBV5-6 and J is TRBJ1-1; D is uncertain. The sequence came from a woman aged 50 to 65 with COVID-19, enrolled during active disease. CDR3 DNA: TGTGCCAGCAGCCCCCGACCTCAGGCTGAAGCTTTCTTT. It is translated as CASSPRPQAEAFF.